Given below is one T cell receptor (beta chain) in context. Its antigen remains unknown. In germline, CDR1 is SGHTA, CDR2 FQGTGA. This CDR3 region has 14 residues. The V gene lost 1 base and the J gene lost 10 bases, with 14 bases spanning the gap. This entry belongs to a study of CD8 T cells in ankylosing spondylitis. Study outcomes and limitations: It was reported that disease-linked clones were significantly enriched in matched ankylosing spondylitis synovial fluid. There were earlier reports of some motif variants in reactive arthritis synovial fluid and blood. Clones linked to disease, bearing a CD8+ phenotype, were relatively rare in peripheral blood. Characteristic, it appeared, of ankylosing spondylitis blood was a TCR beta motif of about eight highly homologous variants.

Libraries of TCR beta came from quantitative 5'-RACE with molecular barcodes. TCRdb re-derived calls from the 5' RACE reads in MiXCR, one entry per CDR3 protein. The sample consists of some 840,000 distinct CDR3 sequences, 10% to 15% of them appearing once. The sample taken for sequencing was blood, either unsorted or a sorted T cell fraction (not recorded which). This clonotype was obtained from a male donor with ankylosing spondylitis. The chain combines TRBV7-3 with TRBJ2-1; D may be TRBD1 (5 bases). CDR3 protein: CASSLKGSSREQFF. The DNA of the CDR3 is TGTGCCAGCAGCTTAAAGGGGTCTAGTAGAGAGCAGTTCTTC.